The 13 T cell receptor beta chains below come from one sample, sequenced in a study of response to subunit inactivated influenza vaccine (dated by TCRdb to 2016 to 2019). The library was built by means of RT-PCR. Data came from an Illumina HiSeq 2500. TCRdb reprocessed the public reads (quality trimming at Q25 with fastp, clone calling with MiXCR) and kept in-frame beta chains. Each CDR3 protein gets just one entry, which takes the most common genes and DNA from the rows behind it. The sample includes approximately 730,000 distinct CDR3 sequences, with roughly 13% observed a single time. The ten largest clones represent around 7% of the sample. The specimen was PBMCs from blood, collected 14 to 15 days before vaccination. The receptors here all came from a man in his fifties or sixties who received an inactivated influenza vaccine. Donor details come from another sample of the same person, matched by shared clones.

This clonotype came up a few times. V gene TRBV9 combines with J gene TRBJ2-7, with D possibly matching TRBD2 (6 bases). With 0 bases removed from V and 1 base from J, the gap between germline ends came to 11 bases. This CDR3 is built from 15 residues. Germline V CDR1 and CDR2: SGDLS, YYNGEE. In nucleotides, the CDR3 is TGTGCCAGCAGCGTAGGGGGGACTCTTTCCTACGAGCAGTACTTC. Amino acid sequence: CASSVGGTLSYEQYF. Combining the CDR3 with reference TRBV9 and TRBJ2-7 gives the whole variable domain DSGVTQTPKHLITATGQRVTLRCSPRSGDLSVYWYQQSLDQGLQFLIQYYNGEERAKGNILERFSAQQFPDLHSELNLSSLELGDSALYFCASSVGGTLSYEQYFGPGTRLTVT.

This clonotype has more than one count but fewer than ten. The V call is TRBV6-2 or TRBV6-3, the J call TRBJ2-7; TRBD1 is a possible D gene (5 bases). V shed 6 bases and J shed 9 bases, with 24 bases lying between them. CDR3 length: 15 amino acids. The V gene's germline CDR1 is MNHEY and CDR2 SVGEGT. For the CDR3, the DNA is TGTGCCAGCAGCTCTAGACAGCGAAATCTTCTCGGGCAGTACTTC. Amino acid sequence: CASSSRQRNLLGQYF.

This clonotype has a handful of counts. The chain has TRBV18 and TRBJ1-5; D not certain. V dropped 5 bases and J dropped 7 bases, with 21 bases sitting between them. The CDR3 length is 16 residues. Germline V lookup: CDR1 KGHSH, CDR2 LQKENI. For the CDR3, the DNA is TGTGCCAGCTCATCTGCGGCGGGTGGGGTCGGCCAGCCCCAGCATTTT. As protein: CASSSAAGGVGQPQHF. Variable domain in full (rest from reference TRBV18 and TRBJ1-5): NAGVMQNPRHLVRRRGQEARLRCSPMKGHSHVYWYRQLPEEGLKFMVYLQKENIIDESGMPKERFSAEFPKEGPSILRIQQVVRGDSAAYFCASSSAAGGVGQPQHFGDGTRLSIL.

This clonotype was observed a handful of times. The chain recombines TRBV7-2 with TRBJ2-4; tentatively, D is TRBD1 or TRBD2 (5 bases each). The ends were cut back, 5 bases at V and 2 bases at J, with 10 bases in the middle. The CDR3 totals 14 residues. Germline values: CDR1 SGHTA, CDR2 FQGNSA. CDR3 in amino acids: CASSAGATKNIQYF. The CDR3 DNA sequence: TGTGCCAGCAGCGCCGGGGCCACCAAAAACATTCAGTACTTC.

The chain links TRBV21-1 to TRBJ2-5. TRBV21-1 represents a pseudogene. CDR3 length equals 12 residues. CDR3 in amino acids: CASSKEFETQYF. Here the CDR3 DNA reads TGTGCCAGCAGCAAAGAATTCGAGACCCAGTACTTC.

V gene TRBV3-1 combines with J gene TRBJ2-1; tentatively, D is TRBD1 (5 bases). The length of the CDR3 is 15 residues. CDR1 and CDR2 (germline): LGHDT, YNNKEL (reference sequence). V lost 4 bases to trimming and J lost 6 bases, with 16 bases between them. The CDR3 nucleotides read TGTGCCAGCAGCCCCCTGGCGGTAAGGGGCAATGAGCAGTTCTTC. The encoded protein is CASSPLAVRGNEQFF.

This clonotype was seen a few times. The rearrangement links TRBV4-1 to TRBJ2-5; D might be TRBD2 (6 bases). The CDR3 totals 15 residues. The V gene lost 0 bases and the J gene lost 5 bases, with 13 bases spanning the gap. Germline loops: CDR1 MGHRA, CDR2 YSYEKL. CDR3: CASSQDSGLDETQYF. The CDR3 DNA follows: TGCGCCAGCAGCCAAGACTCGGGACTTGACGAGACCCAGTACTTC.

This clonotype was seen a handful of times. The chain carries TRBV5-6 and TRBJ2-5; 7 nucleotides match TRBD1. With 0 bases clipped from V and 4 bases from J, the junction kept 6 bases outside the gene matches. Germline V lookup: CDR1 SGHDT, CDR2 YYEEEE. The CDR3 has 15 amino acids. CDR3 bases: TGTGCCAGCAGCTTGGCACTGAGGGGGCTAGAGACCCAGTACTTC. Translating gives CASSLALRGLETQYF.

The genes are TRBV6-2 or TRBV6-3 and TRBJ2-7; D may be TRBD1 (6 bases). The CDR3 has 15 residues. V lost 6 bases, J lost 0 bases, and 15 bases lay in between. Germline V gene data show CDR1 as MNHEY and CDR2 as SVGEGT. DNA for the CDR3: TGTGCCAGCAGACTGGACCTACAGGGCTCCTACGAGCAGTACTTC. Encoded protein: CASRLDLQGSYEQYF.

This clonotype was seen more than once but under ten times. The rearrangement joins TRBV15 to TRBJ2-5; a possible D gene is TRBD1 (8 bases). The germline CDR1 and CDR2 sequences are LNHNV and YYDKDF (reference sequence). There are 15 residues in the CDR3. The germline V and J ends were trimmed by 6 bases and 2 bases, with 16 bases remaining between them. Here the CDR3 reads CATRGGTGAQETQYF. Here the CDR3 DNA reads TGTGCCACCAGGGGGGGGACAGGCGCTCAAGAGACCCAGTACTTC.

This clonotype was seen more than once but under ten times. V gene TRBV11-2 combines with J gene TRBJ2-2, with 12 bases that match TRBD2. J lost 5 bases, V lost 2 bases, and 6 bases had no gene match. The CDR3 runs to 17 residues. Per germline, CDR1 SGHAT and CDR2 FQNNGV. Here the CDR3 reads CASSLLAGGPRTGELFF. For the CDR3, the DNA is TGTGCCAGCAGCTTACTAGCGGGAGGGCCTCGGACCGGGGAGCTGTTTTTT.

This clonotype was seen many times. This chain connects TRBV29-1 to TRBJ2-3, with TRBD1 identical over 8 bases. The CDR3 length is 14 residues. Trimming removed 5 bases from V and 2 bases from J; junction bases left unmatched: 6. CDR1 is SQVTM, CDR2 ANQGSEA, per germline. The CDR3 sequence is CSVFDRGSTDTQYF. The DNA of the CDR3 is TGCAGCGTTTTCGACAGGGGCTCCACAGATACGCAGTATTTT.

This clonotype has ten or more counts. The CDR3 sequence is CASSLVAGNNEQFF. The CDR3 DNA reads TGCGCCAGCAGCTTGGTGGCCGGCAACAATGAGCAGTTCTTC. The V and J genes are TRBV5-1 and TRBJ2-1; no clear D gene. The CDR3 is made up of 14 amino acids. V lost 0 bases to trimming and J lost 5 bases, with 9 bases between them. Per germline, CDR1 SGHRS and CDR2 YFSETQ.